This T cell receptor (beta chain) was obtained from a study of T cells in tuberculosis (dated by TCRdb to the late 2010s). As for the study more broadly: The study combined CD1B tetramers and high-throughput TCR immunosequencing to characterize T cells specific for the mycobacterial lipid antigen glucose monomycolate (GMM). With over 8 people per group, a South African clinical cohort compared IGRA-negative adolescents, IGRA-positive adolescents with latent tuberculosis, and adults with active tuberculosis.

Overall results and qualifications from the work: Which clinical samples got chosen depended on the availability of cryopreserved specimens, and the active tuberculosis cases were adults, whereas the controls were adolescents. With the diverse GMM-specific repertoire as input, a classifier achieved approximately 90% accuracy (AUROC 0.7 to 0.9), whereas GEM motif frequencies as input gave approximately 70% accuracy. Shorter CDR3-alpha lengths in active tuberculosis patients partly drove the smaller NN-distances, and the TCR-beta difference was not statistically significant. Active tuberculosis TCR-alpha repertoires showed smaller mean NN-distances to GMM-specific TCRs than IGRA-negative controls, suggesting clonal expansion of these TCRs.

TCR libraries were generated with the immunoSEQ multiplex PCR assay, using TCR-beta and/or TCR-alpha/delta assays for each sample. The amplified TCR libraries were sequenced using the Illumina high-throughput platform. Per the original workflow: Clustering and dimensionality reduction relied on pairwise TCRdist distances among GMM-specific receptors from T cells that were either sorted ex vivo or expanded in vitro. Each clinical repertoire received a mean NN-distance score, defined as the average TCRdist to the nearest 10% of tetramer-positive reference sequences. GEM TCR motif frequency was computed as the fraction of unique TCRs matching known GEM sequences by V/J usage and CDR3 length. Active tuberculosis was classified by linear discriminant analysis with leave-one-out cross-validation, implemented in scikit-learn. Sourced from immuneACCESS, this table was stored by TCRdb with only in-frame sequences that have V and J called. A share of the clones is absent; for the studies checked, an unresolved V gene accounts for under half, and the remainder has no known explanation. For V, J and clone size, that table is used; D and trimming come from the DNA. For this sample the table gives about 35,000 clones, of which over 90% were detected only once. The ten largest make up roughly 7% of the sample.

At study entry, a tuberculin skin test and the QuantiFERON-TB GOLD In-Tube IGRA were used to screen adolescents for latent tuberculosis infection. Immunosequencing was performed on unsorted cryopreserved PBMC and covered about 110,000 T cells per clinical donor on average. Eleven high schools in the Worcester region of the Western Cape, South Africa, served as enrollment sites for adolescents aged 12 to 18 years. Ten M. tuberculosis-infected and around 10 uninfected adolescents were selected with matching for age and sex. Adolescent PBMC were isolated from freshly drawn heparinized blood by density centrifugation and cryopreserved. This clone was picked up a small number of times. The clone's antigen remains unknown. The input lacks base qualities; no much larger clone sits a single base away. Spanning cysteine to phenylalanine, the CDR3 consists of 14 amino acids. Solely the CDR3 DNA is kept, with 42 bases framed from the first base. The germline V gene (reference sequence) provides CDR1 SGHNT and CDR2 YYREEE. V is clipped by 4 bases and J by 8 bases, and the sequence between their germline boundaries is 18 bases long.

This receptor chain uses TRBV5-4 and TRBJ1-2; TRBD1 is possibly the D segment (6 matching bases). This TCR was recovered from a donor aged 5 to 30 with latent tuberculosis or without tuberculosis infection. Sequenced material: PBMCs. The encoded CDR3 is CASSPQTGLGGYTF. The DNA is as follows: TGTGCCAGCAGCCCTCAGACAGGTCTCGGGGGCTACACCTTC.